This record covers a single TCR beta chain. The target antigen is unknown. V lost 5 bases, J lost 2 bases, and 3 bases stayed unmatched. This CDR3 region has 13 residues. Germline CDR1 LNHDA, CDR2 SQIVND (reference sequence). The authors extracted RNA and reverse transcribed it into cDNA as the sequencing template. The protocol was immunoSEQ multiplex PCR, while the TCRdb copy is restricted to in-frame clones and leaves out a portion. The sample yields 93,000 or so clones, just over 85% seen once. Treatment meaning: oral pan-JAK inhibitor, 5-10 mg twice daily. These data originate in a study of CD8+ T cells in alopecia areata. Across the study: Tofacitinib administration to treated patients was oral, at 5 to 10 mg twice daily.

Broader study findings: Persistence during tofacitinib was seen for many expanded lesional clones in scalp and blood. There was only one nonresponder, so it was unclear how baseline CD8+ expansion relates to response.

The material was CD8+ T cells sorted from blood, obtained at week 34, from a patient treated with tofacitinib. This chain uses TRBV19 with TRBJ2-7; 7 bases are a match to TRBD1. The TCR sequence derives from a human donor with alopecia areata. CDR3 residues: CASSEGTAYEQYF. DNA for the CDR3: TGTGCCAGTAGTGAAGGGACAGCCTACGAGCAGTACTTC.